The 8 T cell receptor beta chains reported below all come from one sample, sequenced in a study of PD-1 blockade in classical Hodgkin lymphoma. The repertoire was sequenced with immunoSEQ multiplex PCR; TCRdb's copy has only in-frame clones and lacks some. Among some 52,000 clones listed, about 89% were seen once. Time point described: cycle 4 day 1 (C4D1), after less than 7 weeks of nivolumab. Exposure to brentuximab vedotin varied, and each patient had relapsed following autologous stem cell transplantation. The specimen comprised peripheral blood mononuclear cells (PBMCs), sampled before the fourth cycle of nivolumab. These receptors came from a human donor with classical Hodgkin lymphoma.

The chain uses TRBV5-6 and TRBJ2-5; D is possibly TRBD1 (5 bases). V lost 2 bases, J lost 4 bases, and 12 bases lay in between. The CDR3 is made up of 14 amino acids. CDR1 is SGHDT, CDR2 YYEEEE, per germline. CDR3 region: CASSFSGLPETQYF. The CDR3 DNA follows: TGTGCCAGCAGCTTTTCAGGGTTACCAGAGACCCAGTACTTC.

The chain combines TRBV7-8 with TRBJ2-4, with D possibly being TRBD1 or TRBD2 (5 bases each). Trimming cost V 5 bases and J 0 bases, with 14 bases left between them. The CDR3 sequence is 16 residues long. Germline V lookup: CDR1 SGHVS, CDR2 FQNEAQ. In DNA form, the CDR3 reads TGTGCCAGCAGCCCGCAGGGAGCACTAGCCAAAAACATTCAGTACTTC. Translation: CASSPQGALAKNIQYF. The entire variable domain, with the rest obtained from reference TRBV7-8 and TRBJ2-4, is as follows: GAGVSQSPRYKVAKRGQDVALRCDPISGHVSLFWYQQALGQGPEFLTYFQNEAQLDKSGLPSDRFFAERPEGSVSTLKIQRTQQEDSAVYLCASSPQGALAKNIQYFGAGTRLSVL.

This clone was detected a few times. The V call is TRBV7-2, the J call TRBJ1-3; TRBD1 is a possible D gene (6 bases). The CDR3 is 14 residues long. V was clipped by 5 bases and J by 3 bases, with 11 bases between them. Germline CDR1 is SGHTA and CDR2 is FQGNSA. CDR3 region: CASSPTGFGNTIYF. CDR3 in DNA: TGTGCCAGCAGCCCAACAGGGTTTGGAAACACCATATATTTT.

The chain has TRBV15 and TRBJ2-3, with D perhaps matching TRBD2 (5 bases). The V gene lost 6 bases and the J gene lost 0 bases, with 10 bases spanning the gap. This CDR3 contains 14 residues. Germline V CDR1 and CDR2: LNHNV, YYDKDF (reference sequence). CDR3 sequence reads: CATSKRTSTDTQYF. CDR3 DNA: TGTGCCACCAGTAAGCGGACTAGCACAGATACGCAGTATTTT.

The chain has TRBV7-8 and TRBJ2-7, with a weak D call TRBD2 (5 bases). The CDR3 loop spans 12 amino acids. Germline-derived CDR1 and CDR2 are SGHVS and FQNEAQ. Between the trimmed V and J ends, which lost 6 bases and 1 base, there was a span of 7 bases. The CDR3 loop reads CASRSGSYEQYF. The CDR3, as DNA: TGTGCCAGCAGGTCGGGATCCTACGAGCAGTACTTC. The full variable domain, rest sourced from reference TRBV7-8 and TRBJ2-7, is GAGVSQSPRYKVAKRGQDVALRCDPISGHVSLFWYQQALGQGPEFLTYFQNEAQLDKSGLPSDRFFAERPEGSVSTLKIQRTQQEDSAVYLCASRSGSYEQYFGPGTRLTVT.

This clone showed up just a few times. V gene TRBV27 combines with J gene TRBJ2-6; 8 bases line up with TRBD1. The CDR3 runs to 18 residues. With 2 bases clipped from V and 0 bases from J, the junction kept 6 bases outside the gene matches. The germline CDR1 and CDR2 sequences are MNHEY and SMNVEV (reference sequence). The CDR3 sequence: CASSLRQGALSGANVLTF. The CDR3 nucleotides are TGTGCCAGCAGTTTAAGGCAGGGGGCACTCTCTGGGGCCAACGTCCTGACTTTC.

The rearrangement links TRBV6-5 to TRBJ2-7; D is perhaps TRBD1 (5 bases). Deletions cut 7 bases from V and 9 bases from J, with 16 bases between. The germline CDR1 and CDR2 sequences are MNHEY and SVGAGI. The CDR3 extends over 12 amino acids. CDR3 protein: CASTRPQGVQYF. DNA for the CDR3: TGTGCCAGCACACGCCCCCAGGGTGTGCAGTACTTC.

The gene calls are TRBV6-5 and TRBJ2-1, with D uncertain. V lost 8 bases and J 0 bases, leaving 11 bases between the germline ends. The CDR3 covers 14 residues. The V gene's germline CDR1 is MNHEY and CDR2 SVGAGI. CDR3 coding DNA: TGTGCCAGCCTCGGACGGAGCTCCTACAATGAGCAGTTCTTC. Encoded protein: CASLGRSSYNEQFF.